This T cell receptor beta chain is from a study of blood T cell repertoires in COVID-19. Study at large: Sites across the United States, Italy and Spain contributed samples from acute and convalescent COVID-19.

Sequencing was performed with immunoSEQ multiplex PCR; in TCRdb, only in-frame clones are kept and a portion is missing. The sample shows 200,000 to 300,000 clones, roughly 86% of them seen only once. Between the trimmed V and J ends, which lost 4 bases and 0 bases, there was a span of 15 bases. Germline V gene sequence: CDR1 MNHEY, CDR2 SVGEGT. The CDR3 contains 16 residues. The clonotype was recovered from a woman younger than 35 who had recovered from COVID-19. The chain is built from TRBV6-2 or TRBV6-3 and TRBJ1-1, with no clear D. The sample comprised PBMCs or T cells enriched from blood (not recorded which). The CDR3 loop reads CASSWVGGSLNTEAFF. The CDR3 DNA reads TGTGCCAGCAGTTGGGTGGGAGGGAGCTTGAACACTGAAGCTTTCTTT.